Listed here are 9 T cell receptor beta chains from one sample, sequenced in a study of regulatory T cells in long-lasting Graves disease. Construction of TCR beta libraries relied on iRepertoire HTBI primers and on Arm-PCR targeting CDR3 regions. TCRdb re-derived calls from the multiplex PCR reads in MiXCR, one entry per CDR3 protein. This table holds about 540,000 distinct CDR3 sequences, roughly 14% found once. Indicated time point: newly diagnosed GD, antithyroid drugs for less than 3 months. PBMC RNA served as the TCR library source. The same specimen was also included in a second study, on T cells in Graves' hyperthyroidism and ophthalmopathy.

This material consisted of peripheral blood mononuclear cells (PBMCs), taken at new diagnosis, from a patient treated with antithyroid drugs. The origin of the receptors is a man aged 25-45 years with Graves disease.

The table lists this clonotype with many counts. Written as DNA, the CDR3 is TGTGCCAGCAGTGACGGGAGGTTCACAGATACGCAGTATTTT. The encoded protein is CASSDGRFTDTQYF. The chain employs TRBV2 and TRBJ2-3, with 7 bases lining up with TRBD2. Germline V gene lookup returns CDR1 SNHLY and CDR2 FYNNEI. The CDR3 length is 14 residues. Losses at the gene ends were 3 bases for V and 2 bases for J; bases not matched to a gene: 2.

V gene TRBV5-1 combines with J gene TRBJ1-4; possibly TRBD1 for D (5 bases). Germline lookup yields CDR1 SGHRS and CDR2 YFSETQ. V dropped 0 bases and J dropped 8 bases, with 14 bases sitting between them. The CDR3 has 15 residues. The CDR3 is CASSLAPTVAEKLFF. The CDR3 region has the DNA TGCGCCAGCAGCTTGGCCCCGACAGTAGCGGAAAAACTGTTTTTT. Looking up the rest from reference TRBV5-1 and TRBJ1-4 gives the full variable domain: KAGVTQTPRYLIKTRGQQVTLSCSPISGHRSVSWYQQTPGQGLQFLFEYFSETQRNKGNFPGRFSGRQFSNSRSEMNVSTLELGDSALYLCASSLAPTVAEKLFFGSGTQLSVL.

This clonotype was detected many times. J is TRBJ2-5 and V is TRBV11-2; 15 nucleotides agree with TRBD2. V shed 1 base and J 5 bases; nucleotides not matched to a gene: 8. The CDR3 is made up of 18 amino acids. Per germline, CDR1 SGHAT and CDR2 FQNNGV. The CDR3 region is CASSLAGTSGRLGETQYF. The CDR3 DNA is TGTGCCAGCAGCTTAGCAGGGACTAGCGGGAGGCTTGGTGAGACCCAGTACTTC.

This clonotype has ten or more counts. The chain combines TRBV28 with TRBJ1-3; D unclear. The CDR3 spans 13 residues. Trimming left V 8 bases short and J 2 bases short, with 10 bases between. From germline, CDR1 is MDHEN and CDR2 SYDVKM. CDR3 nucleotides: TGTGCCAGCGTCCTTAGGCCTGGAAACACCATATATTTT. It yields the protein CASVLRPGNTIYF.

In this sample, this clonotype turned up a few times. The CDR3 region is CASSHPGGENIQYF. The CDR3 DNA follows: TGTGCCAGCAGCCACCCGGGGGGAGAAAACATTCAGTACTTC. This rearrangement joins TRBV6-2 or TRBV6-3 to TRBJ2-4; TRBD2 aligns across 7 bases. V shed 6 bases and J 5 bases; nucleotides not matched to a gene: 7. Looked up from germline, CDR1 is MNHEY and CDR2 is SVGEGT. This CDR3 has 14 amino acids.

This clonotype was counted at least ten times. This chain links TRBV6-1 with TRBJ2-7, with 7 bases fitting TRBD1. This CDR3 contains 15 residues. Germline loops: CDR1 MNHNS, CDR2 SASEGT. Trimming took 2 bases from V and 2 from J; bases not matched to a gene: 6. Here the CDR3 DNA reads TGTGCCAGCAGTGAAAGGACAGGATTTACCTACGAGCAGTACTTC. Amino acids: CASSERTGFTYEQYF.

As concerns this clonotype: A much larger clone is a single base away; this may be a read error. The rearrangement uses TRBV2 and TRBJ2-7; D is ambiguous. CDR1 is SNHLY, CDR2 FYNNEI, per germline. Trimming left V 3 bases short and J 4 bases short, with 25 bases between. This CDR3 comprises 18 residues. The CDR3 region is CASSEWEPPLNLTYEQYF. DNA for the CDR3: TGTGCCAGCAGTGAGTGGGAACCGCCCCTGAACCTCACTTACGAGCAGTACTTC.

Ten or more counts support this clonotype. The CDR3 sequence is CATRTGRSDQPQHF. CDR3 in DNA: TGTGCCACCAGGACAGGCCGTTCTGATCAGCCCCAGCATTTT. V gene TRBV19 combines with J gene TRBJ1-5, with 7 positions matching TRBD1. The CDR3 is made up of 14 amino acids. Trimming at V came to 10 bases and at J to 5 bases, leaving 11 bases not matched to a gene. The germline V gene encodes CDR1 LNHDA and CDR2 SQIVND (reference sequence). Using reference TRBV19 and TRBJ1-5 for the parts outside the CDR3, the full variable domain is DGGITQSPKYLFRKEGQNVTLSCEQNLNHDAMYWYRQDPGQGLRLIYYSQIVNDFQKGDIAEGYSVSREKKESFPLTVTSAQKNPTAFYLCATRTGRSDQPQHFGDGTRLSIL.

About this clonotype itself: The junction departs from germline at one end; a sequencing error may be responsible. V gene TRBV7-9 combines with J gene TRBJ2-3; 10 bases line up with TRBD2. CDR1 is SEHNR and CDR2 is FQNEAQ in the germline V gene (reference sequence). The CDR3 is 14 amino acids. CDR3 amino acids: CASSVAGGSGTQYF. The CDR3 nucleotides are TGTGCCAGCAGCGTAGCGGGGGGCTCCGGAACGCAGTATTTT.